Sequencing of this T cell receptor beta chain was carried out in a study of cytotoxic CD8 clonotypes in ibrutinib-treated CLL. This clone was seen more than once but under ten times. Clones were read by immunoSEQ multiplex PCR, and TCRdb kept only the in-frame ones, dropping some. Seen here are roughly 53,000 clones, about 54% observed once, and the top ten hold roughly a quarter. The CDR3 has 15 residues. Germline V gives CDR1 SGHRS, CDR2 YFSETQ. After removal of 6 bases from V and 5 bases from J, the junction contained 9 bases not matched to a gene. The sequences come from PBMCs, collected at disease progression, from a patient treated with ibrutinib. This TCR came from a human donor with chronic lymphocytic leukemia. This rearrangement joins TRBV5-1 to TRBJ2-3; 10 nucleotides align to TRBD2. The CDR3 sequence is CASTPSGRAVDTQYF. CDR3 DNA sequence: TGCGCCAGCACGCCCAGCGGGAGGGCCGTAGATACGCAGTATTTT.